This TCR beta chain comes out of a study of blood T cell repertoires in COVID-19. Study information: Sample material is recorded as cDNA or gDNA derived from T cells, B-cell-depleted T cells, or PBMCs.

The V and J ends lost 4 bases and 7 bases respectively, with 16 bases between them. This CDR3 is built from 15 residues. The V gene's germline CDR1 is ENHRY and CDR2 SYGVKD. Repertoires were generated with immunoSEQ multiplex PCR, while TCRdb's copy carries only in-frame clones and drops some. Found here are 110,000 or so clones, roughly 80% of them singletons; the top ten hold approximately 19%. The chain combines TRBV10-3 with TRBJ2-2; the D gene is possibly TRBD2 (6 bases). The clonotype originates from a woman aged 70-85 years with acute or convalescent COVID-19. Sequences were obtained from peripheral blood. The chain's CDR3 is CAISVLASRNGELFF. DNA of the CDR3: TGTGCCATCAGTGTACTAGCATCCCGTAACGGGGAGCTGTTTTTT.